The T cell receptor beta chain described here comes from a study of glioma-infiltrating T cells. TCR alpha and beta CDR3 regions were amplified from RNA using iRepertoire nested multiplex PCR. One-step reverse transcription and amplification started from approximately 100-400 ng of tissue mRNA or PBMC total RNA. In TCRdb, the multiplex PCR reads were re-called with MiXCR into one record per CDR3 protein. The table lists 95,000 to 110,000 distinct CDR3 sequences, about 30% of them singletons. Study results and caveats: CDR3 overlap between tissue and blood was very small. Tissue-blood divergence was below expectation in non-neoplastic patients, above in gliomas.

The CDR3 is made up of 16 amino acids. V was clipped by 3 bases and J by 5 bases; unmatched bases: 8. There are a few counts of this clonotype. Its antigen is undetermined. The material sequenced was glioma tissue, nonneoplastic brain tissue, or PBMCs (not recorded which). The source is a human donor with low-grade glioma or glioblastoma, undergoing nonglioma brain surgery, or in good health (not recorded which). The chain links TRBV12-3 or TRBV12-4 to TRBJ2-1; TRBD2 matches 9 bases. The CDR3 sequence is CASSLSSGAKDNEQFF. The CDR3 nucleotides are TGTGCCAGCAGTTTGTCTAGCGGGGCAAAGGACAATGAGCAGTTCTTC.